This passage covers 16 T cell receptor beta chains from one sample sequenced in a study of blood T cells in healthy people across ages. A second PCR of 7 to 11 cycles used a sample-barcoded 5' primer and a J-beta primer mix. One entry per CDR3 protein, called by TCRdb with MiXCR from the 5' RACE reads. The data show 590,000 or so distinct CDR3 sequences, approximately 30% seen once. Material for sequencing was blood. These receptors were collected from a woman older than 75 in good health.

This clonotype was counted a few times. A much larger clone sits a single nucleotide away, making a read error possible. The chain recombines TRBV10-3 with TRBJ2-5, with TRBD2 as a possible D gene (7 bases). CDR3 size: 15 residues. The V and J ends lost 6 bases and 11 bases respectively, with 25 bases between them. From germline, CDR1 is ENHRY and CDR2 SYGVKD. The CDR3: CAISQGGGASNEQYF. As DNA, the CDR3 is TGTGCCATCAGCCAAGGAGGGGGGGCCTCGAATGAGCAGTACTTC.

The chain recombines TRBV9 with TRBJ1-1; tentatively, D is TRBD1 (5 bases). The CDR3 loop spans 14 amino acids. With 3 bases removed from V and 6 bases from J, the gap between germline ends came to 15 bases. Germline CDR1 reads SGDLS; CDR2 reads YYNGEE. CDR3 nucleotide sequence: TGTGCCAGCAGCGCCATGGGGGGGGACGCTGAAGCTTTCTTT. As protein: CASSAMGGDAEAFF.

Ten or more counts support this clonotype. This chain's CDR3 is CSVRQLNYGYTF. CDR3 bases: TGCAGCGTTCGACAGCTTAACTATGGCTACACCTTC. The chain recombines TRBV29-1 with TRBJ1-2; weak D call: TRBD1 (5 bases). The CDR3 consists of 12 residues. The germline gives CDR1 SQVTM, CDR2 ANQGSEA. Trimming removed 5 bases at V and 1 base at J, with 8 bases between. The full variable domain, its missing parts supplied by reference TRBV29-1 and TRBJ1-2, is SAVISQKPSRDICQRGTSLTIQCQVDSQVTMMFWYRQQPGQSLTLIATANQGSEATYESGFVIDKFPISRPNLTFSTLTVSNMSPEDSSIYLCSVRQLNYGYTFGSGTRLTVV.

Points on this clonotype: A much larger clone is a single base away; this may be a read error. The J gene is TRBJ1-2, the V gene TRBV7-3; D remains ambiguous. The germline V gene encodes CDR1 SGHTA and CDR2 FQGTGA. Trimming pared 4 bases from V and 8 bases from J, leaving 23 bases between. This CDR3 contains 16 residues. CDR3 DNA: TGTGCCAGCAGCTCCGGTATGGACCCTACCGGTCGGGGCTACACCTTC. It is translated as CASSSGMDPTGRGYTF.

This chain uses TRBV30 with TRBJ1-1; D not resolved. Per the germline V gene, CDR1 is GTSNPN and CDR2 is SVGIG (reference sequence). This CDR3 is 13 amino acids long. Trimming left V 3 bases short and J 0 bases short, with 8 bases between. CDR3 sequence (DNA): TGTGCCTGGAGAGGGCGGTTGAACACTGAAGCTTTCTTT. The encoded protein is CAWRGRLNTEAFF. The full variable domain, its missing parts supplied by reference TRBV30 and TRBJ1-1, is SQTIHQWPATLVQPVGSPLSLECTVEGTSNPNLYWYRQAAGRGLQLLFYSVGIGQISSEVPQNLSASRPQDRQFILSSKKLLLSDSGFYLCAWRGRLNTEAFFGQGTRLTVV.

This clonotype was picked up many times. DNA of the CDR3: TGTGCCACCAGCAGAGACCAGGGGTTTCGGGCTGAAGCTTTCTTT. This codes for CATSRDQGFRAEAFF. The chain joins TRBV15 to TRBJ1-1, with a tentative D call TRBD1 (6 bases). V was pared by 0 bases and J by 6 bases, with 14 bases between. This CDR3 is 15 amino acids long. Germline loops: CDR1 LNHNV, CDR2 YYDKDF (reference sequence).

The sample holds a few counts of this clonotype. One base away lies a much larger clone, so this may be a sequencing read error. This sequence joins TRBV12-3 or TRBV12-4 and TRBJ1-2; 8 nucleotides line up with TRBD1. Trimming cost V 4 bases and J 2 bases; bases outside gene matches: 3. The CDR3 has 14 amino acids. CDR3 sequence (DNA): TGTGCCAGCAGTTGGGACAGGCGGAACTATGGCTACACCTTC. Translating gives CASSWDRRNYGYTF.

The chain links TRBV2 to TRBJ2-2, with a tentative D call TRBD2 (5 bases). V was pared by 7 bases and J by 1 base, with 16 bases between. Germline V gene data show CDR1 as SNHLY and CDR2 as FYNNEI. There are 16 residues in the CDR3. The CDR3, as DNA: TGTGCCAGCACCCAAGCGTTAGCGTTGAACACCGGGGAGCTGTTTTTT. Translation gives CASTQALALNTGELFF.

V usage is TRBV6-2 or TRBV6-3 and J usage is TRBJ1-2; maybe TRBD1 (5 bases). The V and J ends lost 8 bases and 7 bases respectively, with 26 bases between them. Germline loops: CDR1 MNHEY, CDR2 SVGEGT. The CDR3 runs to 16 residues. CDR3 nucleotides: TGTGCCAGCTCCCGTGAGGGGCGGTCCGCGGTACTTGGCTACACCTTC. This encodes CASSREGRSAVLGYTF.

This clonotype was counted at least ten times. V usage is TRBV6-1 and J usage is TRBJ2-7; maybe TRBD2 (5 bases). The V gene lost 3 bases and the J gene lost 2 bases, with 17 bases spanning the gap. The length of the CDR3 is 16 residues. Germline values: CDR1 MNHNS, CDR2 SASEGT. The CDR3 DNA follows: TGTGCCAGCAGTGATCCAGGAGGCAGGCGGACCTACGAGCAGTACTTC. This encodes CASSDPGGRRTYEQYF.

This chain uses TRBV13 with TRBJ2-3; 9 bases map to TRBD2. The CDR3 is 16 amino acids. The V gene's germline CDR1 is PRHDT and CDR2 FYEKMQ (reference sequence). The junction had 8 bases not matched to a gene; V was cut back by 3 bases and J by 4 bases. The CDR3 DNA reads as TGTGCCAGCAGCTTCGTCCTAGCGGGGTCGGCAGATACGCAGTATTTT. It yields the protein CASSFVLAGSADTQYF. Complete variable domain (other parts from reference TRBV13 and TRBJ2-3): AAGVIQSPRHLIKEKRETATLKCYPIPRHDTVYWYQQGPGQDPQFLISFYEKMQSDKGSIPDRFSAQQFSDYHSELNMSSLELGDSALYFCASSFVLAGSADTQYFGPGTRLTVL.

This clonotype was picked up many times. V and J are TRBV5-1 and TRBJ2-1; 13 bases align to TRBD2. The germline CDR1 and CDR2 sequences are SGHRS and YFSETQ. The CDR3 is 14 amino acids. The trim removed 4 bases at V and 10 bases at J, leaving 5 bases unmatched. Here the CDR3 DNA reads TGCGCCAGCAGCCAGGGACTAGCGGGGAGGGAGCAGTTCTTC. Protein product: CASSQGLAGREQFF. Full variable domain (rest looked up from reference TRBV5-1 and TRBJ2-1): KAGVTQTPRYLIKTRGQQVTLSCSPISGHRSVSWYQQTPGQGLQFLFEYFSETQRNKGNFPGRFSGRQFSNSRSEMNVSTLELGDSALYLCASSQGLAGREQFFGPGTRLTVL.

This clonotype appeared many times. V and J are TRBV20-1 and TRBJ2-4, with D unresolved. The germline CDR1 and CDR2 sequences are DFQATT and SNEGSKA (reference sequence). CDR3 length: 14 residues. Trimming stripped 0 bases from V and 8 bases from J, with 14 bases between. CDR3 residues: CSARDVIGRDIQYF. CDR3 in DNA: TGCAGTGCTAGAGATGTCATAGGGCGAGACATTCAGTACTTC.

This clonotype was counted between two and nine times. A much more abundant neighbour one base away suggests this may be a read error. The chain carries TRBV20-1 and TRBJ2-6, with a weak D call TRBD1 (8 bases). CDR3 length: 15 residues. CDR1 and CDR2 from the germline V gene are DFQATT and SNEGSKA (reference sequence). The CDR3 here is CSAAGQDSGANVRTF. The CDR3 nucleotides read TGCAGTGCAGCGGGACAGGACTCTGGGGCCAACGTCCGGACTTTC.

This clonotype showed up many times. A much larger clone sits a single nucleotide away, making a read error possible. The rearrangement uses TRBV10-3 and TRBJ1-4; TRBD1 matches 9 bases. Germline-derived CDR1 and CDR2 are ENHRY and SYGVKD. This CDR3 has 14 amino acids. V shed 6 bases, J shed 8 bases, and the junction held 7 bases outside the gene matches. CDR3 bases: TGTGCCATCAGGGCGATGGGGACAGGGGAAAAACTGTTTTTT. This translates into CAIRAMGTGEKLFF.

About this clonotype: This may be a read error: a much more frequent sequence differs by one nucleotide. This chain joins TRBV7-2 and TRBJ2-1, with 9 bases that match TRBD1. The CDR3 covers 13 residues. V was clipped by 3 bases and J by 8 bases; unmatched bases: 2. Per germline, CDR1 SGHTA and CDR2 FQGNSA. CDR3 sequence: CASSFTGGDEQFF. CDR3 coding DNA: TGTGCCAGCAGCTTCACAGGGGGCGATGAGCAGTTCTTC.